The present T cell receptor (beta chain) was sequenced within a study of cytomegalovirus exposure and HLA in healthy donors. Study-wide context: From donors who were HLA-typed, an early data release held 81 million or so unique TCRs.

Whole-study findings and limits: TCR association rates varied by HLA locus in a later analysis, with DRB1 highest and HLA-C lowest.

PCR was performed using 60 Vbeta and 13 Jbeta primers. Libraries were prepared by immunoSEQ multiplex PCR; TCRdb keeps only in-frame clonotypes and omits some of them. This table holds 150,000 to 200,000 clones, around 80% found once. With regard to this clone: The target antigen is unknown.

The donors were healthy bone marrow donors. The CDR3 contains 15 residues. Trimming took 6 bases from V and 4 from J; bases not matched to a gene: 9. The germline V gene encodes CDR1 MDHEN and CDR2 SYDVKM. The receptor comes from a woman in her forties or fifties in good health and CMV-seronegative. The chain has TRBV28 and TRBJ1-2, with 9 bases fitting TRBD1. Sequenced: PBMCs. The CDR3 reads CASSGQGPPFYGYTF. In DNA form, the CDR3 reads TGTGCCAGCAGCGGACAGGGGCCGCCCTTCTATGGCTACACCTTC.